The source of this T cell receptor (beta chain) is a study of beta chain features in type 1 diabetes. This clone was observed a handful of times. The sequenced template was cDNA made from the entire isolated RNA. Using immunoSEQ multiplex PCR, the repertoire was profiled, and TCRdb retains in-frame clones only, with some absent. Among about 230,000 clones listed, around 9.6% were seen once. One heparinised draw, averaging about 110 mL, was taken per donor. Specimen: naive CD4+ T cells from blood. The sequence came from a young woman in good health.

This CDR3 is CASSQRLNTDTQYF. In DNA form, the CDR3 reads TGTGCCAGCAGCCAGAGGCTAAACACAGATACGCAGTATTTT. The rearrangement joins TRBV4-2 to TRBJ2-3; D remains unclear. The CDR3 covers 14 residues. Trimming shortened V by 3 bases and J by 2 bases, and 9 bases separated the two germline ends. Germline lookup yields CDR1 LGHNA and CDR2 YNFKEQ.